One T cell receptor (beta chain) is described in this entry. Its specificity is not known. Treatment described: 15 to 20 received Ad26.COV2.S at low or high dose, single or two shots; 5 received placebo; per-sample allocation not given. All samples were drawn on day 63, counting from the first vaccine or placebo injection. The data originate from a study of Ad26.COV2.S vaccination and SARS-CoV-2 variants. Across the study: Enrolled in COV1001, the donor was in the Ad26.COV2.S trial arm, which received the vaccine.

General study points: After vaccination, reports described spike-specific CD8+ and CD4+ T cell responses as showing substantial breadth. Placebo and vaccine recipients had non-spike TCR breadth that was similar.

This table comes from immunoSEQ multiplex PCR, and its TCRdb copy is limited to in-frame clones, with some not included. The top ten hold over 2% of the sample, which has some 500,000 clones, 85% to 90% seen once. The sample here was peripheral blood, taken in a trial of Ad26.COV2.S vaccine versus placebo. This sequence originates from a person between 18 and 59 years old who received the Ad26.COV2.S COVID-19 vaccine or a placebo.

For the CDR3, the DNA is TGTGCCAGCAGCTTGGCCGGGCAGGGGGCCGAGACCCAGTACTTC. It translates to CASSLAGQGAETQYF. The chain is built from TRBV5-4 and TRBJ2-5; 8 nucleotides align to TRBD1. CDR1 is SGHNT and CDR2 is YYREEE in the germline V gene (reference sequence). This CDR3 has 15 amino acids. V trimming: 0 bases; J trimming: 5 bases; junction bases outside the gene matches: 6.